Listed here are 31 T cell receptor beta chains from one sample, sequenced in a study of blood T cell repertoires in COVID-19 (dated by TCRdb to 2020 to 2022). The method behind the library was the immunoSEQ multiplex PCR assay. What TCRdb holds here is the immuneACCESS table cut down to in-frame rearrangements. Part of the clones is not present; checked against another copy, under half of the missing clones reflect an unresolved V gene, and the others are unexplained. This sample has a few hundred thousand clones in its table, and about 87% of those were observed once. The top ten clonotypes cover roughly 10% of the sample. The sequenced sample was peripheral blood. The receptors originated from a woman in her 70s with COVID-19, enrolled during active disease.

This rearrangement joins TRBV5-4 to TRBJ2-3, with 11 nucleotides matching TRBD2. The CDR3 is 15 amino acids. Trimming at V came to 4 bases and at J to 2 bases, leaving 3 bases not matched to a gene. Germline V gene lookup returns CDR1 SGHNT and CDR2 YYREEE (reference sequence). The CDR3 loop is CASSRLAGITDTQYF. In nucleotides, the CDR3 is TGTGCCAGCAGCCGACTAGCGGGAATCACAGATACGCAGTATTTT. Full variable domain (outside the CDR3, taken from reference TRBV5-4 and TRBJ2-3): ETGVTQSPTHLIKTRGQQVTLRCSSQSGHNTVSWYQQALGQGPQFIFQYYREEENGRGNFPPRFSGLQFPNYSSELNVNALELDDSALYLCASSRLAGITDTQYFGPGTRLTVL.

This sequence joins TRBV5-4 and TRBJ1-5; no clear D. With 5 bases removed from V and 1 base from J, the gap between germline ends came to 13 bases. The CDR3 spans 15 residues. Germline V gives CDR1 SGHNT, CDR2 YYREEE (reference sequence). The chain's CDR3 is CASSPDMGSNQPQHF. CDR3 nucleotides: TGTGCCAGCAGTCCAGATATGGGCAGCAATCAGCCCCAGCATTTT.

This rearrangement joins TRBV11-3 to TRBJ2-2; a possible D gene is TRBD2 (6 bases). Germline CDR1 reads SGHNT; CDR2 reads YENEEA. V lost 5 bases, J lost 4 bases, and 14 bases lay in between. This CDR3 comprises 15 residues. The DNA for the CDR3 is TGTGCCAGCAGCCCTATGGGGGGACCCACCGGGGAGCTGTTTTTT. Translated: CASSPMGGPTGELFF.

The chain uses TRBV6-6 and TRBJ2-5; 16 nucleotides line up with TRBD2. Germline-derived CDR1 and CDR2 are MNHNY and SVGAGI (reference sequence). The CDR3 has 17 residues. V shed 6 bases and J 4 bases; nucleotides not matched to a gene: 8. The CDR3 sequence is CASSRGTSGRARETQYF. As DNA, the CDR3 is TGTGCCAGCAGCCGAGGGACTAGCGGGAGGGCTCGAGAGACCCAGTACTTC.

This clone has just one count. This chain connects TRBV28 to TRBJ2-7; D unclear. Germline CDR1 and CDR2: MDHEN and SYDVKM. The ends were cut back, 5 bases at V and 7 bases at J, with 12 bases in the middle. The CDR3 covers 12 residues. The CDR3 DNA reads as TGTGCCAGCAGTCCTTTCCCAGAAGAGCAGTACTTC. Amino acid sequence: CASSPFPEEQYF.

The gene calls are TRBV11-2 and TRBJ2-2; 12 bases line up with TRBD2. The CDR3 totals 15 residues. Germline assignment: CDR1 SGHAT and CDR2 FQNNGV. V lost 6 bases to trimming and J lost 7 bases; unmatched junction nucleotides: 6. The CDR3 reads CASSPSGRAFGELFF. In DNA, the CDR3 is TGTGCCAGCAGTCCTAGCGGGAGGGCCTTCGGGGAGCTGTTTTTT.

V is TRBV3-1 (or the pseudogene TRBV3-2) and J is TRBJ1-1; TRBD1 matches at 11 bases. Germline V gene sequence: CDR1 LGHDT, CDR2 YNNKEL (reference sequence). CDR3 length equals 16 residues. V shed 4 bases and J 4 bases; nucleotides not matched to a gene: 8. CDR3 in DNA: TGTGCCAGCAGCCTAAGTTGGGACAGGGGGGGCACTGAAGCTTTCTTT. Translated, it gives CASSLSWDRGGTEAFF.

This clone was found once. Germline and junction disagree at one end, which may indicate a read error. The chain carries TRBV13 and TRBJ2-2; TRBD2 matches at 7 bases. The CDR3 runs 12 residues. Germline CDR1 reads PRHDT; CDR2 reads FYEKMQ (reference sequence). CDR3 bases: TGCCTAAGTCGGGGGGACACCGGGGAGCTGTTTTTT. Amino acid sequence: CLSRGDTGELFF.

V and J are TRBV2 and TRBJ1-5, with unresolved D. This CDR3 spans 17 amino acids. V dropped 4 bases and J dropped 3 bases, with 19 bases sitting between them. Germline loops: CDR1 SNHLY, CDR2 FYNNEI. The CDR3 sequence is CASSGFEQFVLNQPQHF. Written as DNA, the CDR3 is TGTGCCAGCAGTGGTTTTGAACAGTTTGTCCTCAATCAGCCCCAGCATTTT.

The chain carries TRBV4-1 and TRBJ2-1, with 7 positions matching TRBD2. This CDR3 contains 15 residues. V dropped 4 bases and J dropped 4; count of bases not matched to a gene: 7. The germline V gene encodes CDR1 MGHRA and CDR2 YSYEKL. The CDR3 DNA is TGCGCCAGCAGCCTAACTAGCGCCCTGTACAATGAGCAGTTCTTC. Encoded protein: CASSLTSALYNEQFF.

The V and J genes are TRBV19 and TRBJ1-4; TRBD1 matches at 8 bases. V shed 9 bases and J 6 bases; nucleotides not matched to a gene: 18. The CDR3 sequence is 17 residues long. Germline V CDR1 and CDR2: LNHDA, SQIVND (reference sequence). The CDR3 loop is CARVTGEISREDEKLFF. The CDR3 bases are TGTGCCAGGGTGACAGGGGAGATTTCCAGGGAGGATGAAAAACTGTTTTTT.

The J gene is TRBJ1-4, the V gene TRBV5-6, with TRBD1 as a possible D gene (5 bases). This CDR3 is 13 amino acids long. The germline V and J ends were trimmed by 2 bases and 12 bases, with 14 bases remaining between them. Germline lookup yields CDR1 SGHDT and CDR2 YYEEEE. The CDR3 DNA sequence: TGTGCCAGCAGCTTCTGGGGCCGTGGGGAACTGTTTTTT. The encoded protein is CASSFWGRGELFF. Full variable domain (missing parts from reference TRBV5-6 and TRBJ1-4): DAGVTQSPTHLIKTRGQQVTLRCSPKSGHDTVSWYQQALGQGPQFIFQYYEEEERQRGNFPDRFSGHQFPNYSSELNVNALLLGDSALYLCASSFWGRGELFFGSGTQLSVL.

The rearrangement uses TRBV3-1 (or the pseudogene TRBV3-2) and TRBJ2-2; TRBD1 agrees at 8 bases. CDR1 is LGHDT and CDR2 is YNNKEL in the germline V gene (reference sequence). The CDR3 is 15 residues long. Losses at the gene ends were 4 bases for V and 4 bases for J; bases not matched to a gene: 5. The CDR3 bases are TGTGCCAGCAGCCCCCAGGACAGGGTCACCGGGGAGCTGTTTTTT. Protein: CASSPQDRVTGELFF.

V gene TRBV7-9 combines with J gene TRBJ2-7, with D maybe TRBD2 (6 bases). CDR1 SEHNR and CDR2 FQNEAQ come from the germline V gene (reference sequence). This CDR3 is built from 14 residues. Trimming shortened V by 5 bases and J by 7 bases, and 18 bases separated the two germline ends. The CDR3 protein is CASSPLGVGGEQYF. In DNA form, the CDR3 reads TGTGCCAGCAGCCCCCTGGGGGTTGGAGGGGAGCAGTACTTC.

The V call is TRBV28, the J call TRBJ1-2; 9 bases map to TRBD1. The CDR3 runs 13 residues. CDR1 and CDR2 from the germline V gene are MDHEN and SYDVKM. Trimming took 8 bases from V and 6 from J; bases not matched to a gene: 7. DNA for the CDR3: TGTGCCAGCGCGGGACAGGGATTAGATGGCTACACCTTC. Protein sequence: CASAGQGLDGYTF.

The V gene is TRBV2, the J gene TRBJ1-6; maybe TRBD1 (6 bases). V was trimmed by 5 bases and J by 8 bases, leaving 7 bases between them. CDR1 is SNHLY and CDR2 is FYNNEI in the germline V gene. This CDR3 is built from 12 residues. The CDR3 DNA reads TGTGCCAGCAGTCACAGGGATTCACCCCTCCACTTT. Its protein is CASSHRDSPLHF.

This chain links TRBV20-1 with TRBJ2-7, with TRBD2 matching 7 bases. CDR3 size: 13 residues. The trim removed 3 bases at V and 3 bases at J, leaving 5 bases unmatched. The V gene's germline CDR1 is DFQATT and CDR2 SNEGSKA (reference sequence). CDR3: CSASRGRDYEQYF. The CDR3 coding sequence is TGCAGTGCTAGTCGCGGGAGAGACTACGAGCAGTACTTC.

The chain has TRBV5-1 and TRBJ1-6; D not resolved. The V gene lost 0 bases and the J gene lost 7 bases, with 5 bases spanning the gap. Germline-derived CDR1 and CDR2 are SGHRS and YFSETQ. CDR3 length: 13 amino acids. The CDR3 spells CASSLVENSPLHF. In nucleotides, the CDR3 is TGCGCCAGCAGCTTGGTGGAGAATTCACCCCTCCACTTT.

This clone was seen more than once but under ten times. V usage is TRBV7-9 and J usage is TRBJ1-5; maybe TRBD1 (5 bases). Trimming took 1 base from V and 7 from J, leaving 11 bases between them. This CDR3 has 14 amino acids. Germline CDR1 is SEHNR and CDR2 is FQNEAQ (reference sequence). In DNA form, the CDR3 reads TGTGCCAGCAGCTTAGGTCAGGGTTGGCAGCCCCAGCATTTT. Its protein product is CASSLGQGWQPQHF.

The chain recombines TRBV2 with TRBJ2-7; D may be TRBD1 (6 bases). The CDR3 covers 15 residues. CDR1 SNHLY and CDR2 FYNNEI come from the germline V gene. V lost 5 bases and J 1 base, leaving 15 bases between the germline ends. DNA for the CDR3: TGTGCCAGCAGTATGTCTGCAGGGGTATCCTACGAGCAGTACTTC. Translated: CASSMSAGVSYEQYF.

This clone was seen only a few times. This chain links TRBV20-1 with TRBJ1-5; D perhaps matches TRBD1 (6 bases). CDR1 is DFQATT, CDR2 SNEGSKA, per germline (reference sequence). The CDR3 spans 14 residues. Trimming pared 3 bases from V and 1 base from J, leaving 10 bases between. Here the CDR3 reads CSASSRGSNQPQHF. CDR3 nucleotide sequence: TGCAGTGCTAGTTCCAGGGGAAGCAATCAGCCCCAGCATTTT.

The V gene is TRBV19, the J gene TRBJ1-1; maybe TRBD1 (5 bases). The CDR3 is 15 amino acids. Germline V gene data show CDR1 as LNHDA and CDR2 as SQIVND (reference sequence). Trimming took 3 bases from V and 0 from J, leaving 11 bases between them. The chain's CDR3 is CASSMWQGLNTEAFF. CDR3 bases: TGTGCCAGTAGTATGTGGCAGGGATTGAACACTGAAGCTTTCTTT.

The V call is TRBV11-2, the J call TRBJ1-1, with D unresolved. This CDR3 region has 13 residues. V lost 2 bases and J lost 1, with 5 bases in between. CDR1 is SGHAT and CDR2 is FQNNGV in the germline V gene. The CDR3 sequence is CASSLHWNTEAFF. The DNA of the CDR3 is TGTGCCAGCAGCTTACACTGGAACACTGAAGCTTTCTTT.

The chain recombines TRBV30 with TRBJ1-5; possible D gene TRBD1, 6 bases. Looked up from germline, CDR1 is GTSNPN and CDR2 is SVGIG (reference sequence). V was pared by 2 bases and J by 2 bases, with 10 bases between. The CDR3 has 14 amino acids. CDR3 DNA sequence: TGTGCCTGGAGTCGGCCAGGGGGCAATCAGCCCCAGCATTTT. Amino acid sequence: CAWSRPGGNQPQHF.

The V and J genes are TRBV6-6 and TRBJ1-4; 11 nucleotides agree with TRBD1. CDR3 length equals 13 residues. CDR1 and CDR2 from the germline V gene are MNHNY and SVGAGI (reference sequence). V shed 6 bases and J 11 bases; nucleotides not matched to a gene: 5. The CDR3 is CASRYGQGAKLFF. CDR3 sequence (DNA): TGTGCCAGCAGGTACGGACAGGGGGCCAAACTGTTTTTT.

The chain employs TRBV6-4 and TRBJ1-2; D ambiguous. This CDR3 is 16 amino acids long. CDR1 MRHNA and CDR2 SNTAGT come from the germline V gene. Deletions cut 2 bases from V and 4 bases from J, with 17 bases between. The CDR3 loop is CASSDTPSPGIYGYTF. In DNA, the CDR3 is TGTGCCAGCAGTGACACACCCTCCCCGGGGATCTATGGCTACACCTTC.

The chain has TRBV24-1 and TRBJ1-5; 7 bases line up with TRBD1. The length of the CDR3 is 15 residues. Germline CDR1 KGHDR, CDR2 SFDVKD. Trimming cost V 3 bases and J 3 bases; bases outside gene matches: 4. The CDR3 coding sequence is TGTGCCACCAGTGATCGGGGACAGCACAATCAGCCCCAGCATTTT. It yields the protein CATSDRGQHNQPQHF.

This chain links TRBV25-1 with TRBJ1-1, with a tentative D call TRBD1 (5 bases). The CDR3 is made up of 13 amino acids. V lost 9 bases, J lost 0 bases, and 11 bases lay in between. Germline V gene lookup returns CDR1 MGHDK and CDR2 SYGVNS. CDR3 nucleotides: TGTGCCAGTGCGGGGACCATGAACACTGAAGCTTTCTTT. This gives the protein CASAGTMNTEAFF.

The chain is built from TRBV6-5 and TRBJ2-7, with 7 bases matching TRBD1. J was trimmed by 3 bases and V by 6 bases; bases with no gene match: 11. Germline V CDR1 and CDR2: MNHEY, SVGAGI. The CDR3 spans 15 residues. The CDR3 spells CASRPHRDRYYEQYF. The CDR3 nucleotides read TGTGCCAGCAGACCGCACCGGGACAGATACTACGAGCAGTACTTC.

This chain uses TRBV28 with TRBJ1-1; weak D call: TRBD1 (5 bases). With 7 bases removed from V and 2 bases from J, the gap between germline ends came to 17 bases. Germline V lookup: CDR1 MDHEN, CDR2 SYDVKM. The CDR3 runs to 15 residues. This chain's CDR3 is CASKTGSQPNTEAFF. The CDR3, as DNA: TGTGCCAGCAAAACAGGCTCCCAGCCCAACACTGAAGCTTTCTTT.

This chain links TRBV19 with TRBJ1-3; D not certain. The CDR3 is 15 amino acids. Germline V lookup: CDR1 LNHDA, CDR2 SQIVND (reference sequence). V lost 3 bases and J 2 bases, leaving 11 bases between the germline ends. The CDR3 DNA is TGTGCCAGTAGTATCCCGAGTTCAACTGGAAACACCATATATTTT. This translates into CASSIPSSTGNTIYF.